This record covers a single T cell receptor (beta chain). Its antigen is undetermined. Germline V gives CDR1 MNHEY, CDR2 SVGAGI. This CDR3 comprises 12 residues. Trimming left V 5 bases short and J 2 bases short, with 6 bases between. A v3.0 immunoSEQ assay was performed at survey level. In sequencing, about 40,000-50,000 T-cell genomes per sample were targeted. Assay: immunoSEQ multiplex PCR; the TCRdb copy retains only in-frame clones and omits some. The data hold over 15,000 clones, with 80% observed a single time. The entry originates in a study of long-term antiretroviral therapy in people with HIV. General observations from the study: Dominance of pre-ART expanded clones persisted, fluctuating and often declining after ART.

All participants with HIV were treated in the United States. The rearrangement links TRBV6-5 to TRBJ1-2; D gene ambiguous. The source of this sequence is a young man with HIV. The source was unsorted PBMCs, collected 0.1 years before starting antiretroviral therapy. Here the CDR3 reads CASSPQNYGYTF. CDR3 nucleotides: TGTGCCAGCAGTCCACAAAACTATGGCTACACCTTC.